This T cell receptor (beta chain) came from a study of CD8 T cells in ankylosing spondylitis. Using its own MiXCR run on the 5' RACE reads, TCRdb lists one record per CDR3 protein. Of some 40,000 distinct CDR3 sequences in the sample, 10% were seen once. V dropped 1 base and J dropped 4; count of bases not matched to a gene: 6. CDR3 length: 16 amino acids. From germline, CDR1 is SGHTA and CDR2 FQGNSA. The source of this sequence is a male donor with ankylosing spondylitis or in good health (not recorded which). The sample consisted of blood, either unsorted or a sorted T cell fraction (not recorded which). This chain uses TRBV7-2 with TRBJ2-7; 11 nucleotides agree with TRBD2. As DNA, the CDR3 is TGTGCCAGCAGCTTAGTAGCTAGCGGGAGGAGGTACGAGCAGTACTTC. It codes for CASSLVASGRRYEQYF.